This T cell receptor (beta chain) was sequenced during a study of shared clonotypes between healthy human individuals. Some clones are missing from TCRdb's copy, which holds only in-frame ones; the method was immunoSEQ multiplex PCR. The sample lists 450,000 to 500,000 clones, roughly 80% occurring once. Germline V gives CDR1 DFQATT, CDR2 SNEGSKA (reference sequence). Trimming stripped 0 bases from V and 1 base from J, with 0 bases between. The CDR3 contains 11 residues. Sequencing was done on a sample of PBMCs. V usage is TRBV20-1 and J usage is TRBJ1-1, with D unresolved. This sequence was found in a woman aged 40 to 55 in good health. Some clones in this sample may be carry-over from other donors' samples. In DNA, the CDR3 is TGCAGTGCTAGAGAGAACACTGAAGCTTTCTTT. It specifies CSARENTEAFF.